This entry lists 8 T cell receptor beta chains sequenced from one sample in a study of cytomegalovirus exposure and HLA in healthy donors. The study ran its PCR with 60 Vbeta and 13 Jbeta primers. The data were produced by immunoSEQ multiplex PCR, yet TCRdb's version contains in-frame clones alone and is incomplete. The table has approximately 220,000 clones, 70% to 80% seen once. Sequenced: PBMCs. The receptors derive from a man in his forties or fifties in good health and CMV-seronegative.

The DNA of the CDR3 is TGTGCCAGTAGTATAGCCCCTGGCGGGAGCGCAGATGAGCAGTTCTTC. Translating it yields CASSIAPGGSADEQFF. This chain uses TRBV19 with TRBJ2-1; 7 positions match TRBD2. V gave up 1 base and J gave up 8 bases; unmatched junction bases: 11. This CDR3 is built from 16 residues. Germline CDR1 is LNHDA and CDR2 is SQIVND (reference sequence). The variable domain in full, completed from reference TRBV19 and TRBJ2-1, reads DGGITQSPKYLFRKEGQNVTLSCEQNLNHDAMYWYRQDPGQGLRLIYYSQIVNDFQKGDIAEGYSVSREKKESFPLTVTSAQKNPTAFYLCASSIAPGGSADEQFFGPGTRLTVL.

V is TRBV4-3 and J is TRBJ1-2; 10 nucleotides line up with TRBD1. Germline V gene data show CDR1 as LGHNA and CDR2 as YSLEER. After removal of 0 bases from V and 7 bases from J, the junction contained 5 bases not matched to a gene. CDR3 length: 15 amino acids. This CDR3 reads CASSQDGTGVFGYTF. The DNA of the CDR3 is TGCGCCAGCAGCCAAGATGGGACAGGGGTTTTTGGCTACACCTTC.

This clone was seen a handful of times. The chain joins TRBV2 to TRBJ1-1; D remains unclear. The CDR3 loop spans 13 amino acids. Trimming shortened V by 7 bases and J by 0 bases, and 9 bases separated the two germline ends. Looked up from germline, CDR1 is SNHLY and CDR2 is FYNNEI. CDR3 sequence (DNA): TGTGCCAGCACGCCCCTAATGAACACTGAAGCTTTCTTT. It encodes CASTPLMNTEAFF.

The chain couples TRBV28 to TRBJ1-6, with no clear D. The CDR3 runs 12 residues. Germline V lookup: CDR1 MDHEN, CDR2 SYDVKM. With 10 bases removed from V and 6 bases from J, the gap between germline ends came to 10 bases. In DNA, the CDR3 is TGTGCCACGACGGACTTTAATTCACCCCTCCACTTT. Its translation: CATTDFNSPLHF.

The chain employs TRBV5-6 and TRBJ2-2, with D tentatively TRBD1 (6 bases). The germline V gene encodes CDR1 SGHDT and CDR2 YYEEEE. Trimming cost V 1 base and J 2 bases, with 12 bases left between them. The CDR3 runs 16 residues. The CDR3 DNA reads TGTGCCAGCAGCTTGAGGGCAGGGGCCAACACCGGGGAGCTGTTTTTT. It yields the protein CASSLRAGANTGELFF. The variable domain in full, with the rest retrieved from reference TRBV5-6 and TRBJ2-2, is DAGVTQSPTHLIKTRGQQVTLRCSPKSGHDTVSWYQQALGQGPQFIFQYYEEEERQRGNFPDRFSGHQFPNYSSELNVNALLLGDSALYLCASSLRAGANTGELFFGEGSRLTVL.

The chain employs TRBV14 and TRBJ2-6; TRBD1 is a possible D gene (5 bases). CDR1 and CDR2 (germline): SGHDN, FVKESK. The CDR3 covers 16 residues. V lost 8 bases and J lost 0, with 14 bases in between. The DNA of the CDR3 is TGTGCCAGCTCCTCAATTCAGGGCTCTGGGGCCAACGTCCTGACTTTC. As protein: CASSSIQGSGANVLTF.

The gene calls are TRBV4-1 and TRBJ2-1; a weak D match, TRBD2 (5 bases). This CDR3 spans 13 amino acids. V lost 0 bases, J lost 5 bases, and 5 bases lay in between. The germline V gene has CDR1 MGHRA and CDR2 YSYEKL. The CDR3 DNA reads TGCGCCAGCAGCCAAGACGGGGACAATGAGCAGTTCTTC. Protein product: CASSQDGDNEQFF.

The rearrangement uses TRBV6-1 and TRBJ2-1, with D possibly TRBD2 on 6 matching bases. This CDR3 spans 14 amino acids. Trimming took 0 bases from V and 3 from J, leaving 6 bases between them. Germline V gene lookup returns CDR1 MNHNS and CDR2 SASEGT. The CDR3 region is CASSEAGGYNEQFF. For the CDR3, the DNA is TGTGCCAGCAGTGAAGCGGGGGGCTACAATGAGCAGTTCTTC.